The subject of this entry is one T cell receptor (beta chain). The record originates from a study of blood T cell repertoires in COVID-19. Across the whole study: Acute-phase and convalescent COVID-19 samples originated in the United States, Italy and Spain. PBMCs, B-cell-depleted T cells, or T cells provided the cDNA or gDNA that made up the material.

V shed 2 bases, J shed 8 bases, and the junction held 8 bases outside the gene matches. CDR1 is GTSNPN and CDR2 is SVGIG in the germline V gene (reference sequence). The length of the CDR3 is 14 residues. In the authors' workflow: Using reference gene primer amplification, nucleated cell counts were estimated. Produced via immunoSEQ multiplex PCR; TCRdb's table is partial and in-frame only. Clone size and the V and J calls come from that table; the DNA yielded D and trimming. The sample lists around 100,000 clones, approximately 81% occurring once. The sequenced sample consisted of peripheral blood. The rearrangement uses TRBV30 and TRBJ2-7; 11 bases align to TRBD1. This clonotype originated in a woman in her 70s with active or convalescent COVID-19. Written as DNA, the CDR3 is TGTGCCTGGAGTCAAGGACAGGGGGCTAACAAGCAGTACTTC. This translates into CAWSQGQGANKQYF.